This T cell receptor (beta chain) was profiled in a study of regulatory dendritic cells for organ transplantation. The CDR3 totals 15 residues. CDR1 MGHRA and CDR2 YSYEKL come from the germline V gene. Trimming stripped 4 bases from V and 2 bases from J, with 15 bases between. Sorted subsets were CFSE-labeled and cultured around five days with allogeneic dendritic cells. The data were produced by immunoSEQ multiplex PCR, yet TCRdb's version contains in-frame clones alone and is incomplete. This sample has around 12,000 clones, with 85% to 90% found just once. Study conclusions and caveats: Regulatory dendritic cells appeared to expand memory CD8+ clones less than mature ones.

In regard to this clone: As yet, its antigen is unknown.

Specimen: naive CD8+ T cells from blood cultured with regulatory dendritic cells. This sample's subset: CD45RA+ naive T cells. The chain combines TRBV4-1 with TRBJ2-7; possible D gene TRBD1, 5 bases. The clonotype comes from a human donor in good health. This CDR3 is CASSPALGLTYEQYF. The CDR3, as DNA: TGCGCCAGCAGCCCTGCGTTGGGGCTAACCTACGAGCAGTACTTC.